These T cell receptor beta chains were read from a single sample in a study of T cell responses to AZD1222 COVID-19 vaccine. Repertoires were generated with immunoSEQ multiplex PCR, while TCRdb's copy carries only in-frame clones and drops some. In the table there are around 140,000 clones, about 92% of which are singletons. The sequences come from peripheral blood, collected after recovery from COVID-19. The receptors were sampled from an adult who had recovered from COVID-19. CDR3s include the opening cysteine and the closing phenylalanine or tryptophan. The D gene is left open where the match is weak. Some rows have no size entry. The others give once, few or many, or a class for an expanded clone.

V	D	J	size	CDR3	DNA
TRBV10-3	NA	TRBJ1-2	NA	CAISESGIYGYTF	TGTGCCATCAGTGAGTCGGGAATCTATGGCTACACCTTC
TRBV9	NA	TRBJ1-6	NA	CASSVAQVGDSPLHF	TGTGCCAGCAGCGTAGCCCAGGTCGGTGATTCACCCCTCCACTTT
TRBV6-1	NA	TRBJ1-2	once	CASSEGTRYGYTF	TGTGCCAGCAGTGAAGGGACACGATATGGCTACACCTTC
TRBV27	TRBD1	TRBJ2-7	NA	CASSRLHGTGPYEQYF	TGTGCCAGCAGTCGCCTCCACGGGACAGGGCCCTACGAGCAGTACTTC
TRBV6-5	NA	TRBJ2-7	NA	CASTIGAHSYEQYF	TGTGCCAGCACAATCGGAGCCCACTCCTACGAGCAGTACTTC
TRBV6-2/TRBV6-3	TRBD1	TRBJ1-5	NA	CASSHLDRVESNQPQHF	TGTGCCAGCAGTCACCTTGACAGGGTAGAAAGCAATCAGCCCCAGCATTTT
TRBV6-5	NA	TRBJ1-4	NA	CASSYRREKLFF	TGTGCCAGCAGTTATCGTCGTGAAAAACTGTTTTTT
TRBV19	TRBD2	TRBJ2-2	NA	CASSIAIRDYANTGELFF	TGTGCCAGTAGTATCGCGATCCGGGACTATGCCAACACCGGGGAGCTGTTTTTT
TRBV5-1	NA	TRBJ2-2	NA	CASSLGEKGNTGELFF	TGCGCCAGCAGCTTGGGGGAGAAGGGGAACACCGGGGAGCTGTTTTTT
TRBV28	NA	TRBJ1-4	once	CASSLSPGRLNEKLFF	TGTGCCAGCAGTTTGTCGCCGGGACGGCTCAATGAAAAACTGTTTTTT
TRBV6-5	NA	TRBJ1-1	once	CASSYVGTNTEAFF	TGTGCCAGCAGTTACGTGGGTACGAACACTGAAGCTTTCTTT
TRBV28	NA	TRBJ1-3	NA	CASSLGTSSGNTIYF	TGTGCCAGCAGTTTGGGGACCAGCTCTGGAAACACCATATATTTT
TRBV7-7	NA	TRBJ1-1	NA	CASSFRESTEAFF	TGTGCTAGCAGCTTCAGGGAAAGCACTGAAGCTTTCTTT
TRBV28	TRBD1	TRBJ2-7	NA	CASSSGTGGTYTYEQYF	TGTGCCAGCAGTTCCGGGACAGGGGGAACCTATACCTACGAGCAGTACTTC
TRBV5-4	TRBD1	TRBJ1-2	NA	CASSLGQGNYGYTF	TGTGCCAGCAGCCTCGGACAGGGAAATTATGGCTACACCTTC
TRBV9	NA	TRBJ2-7	NA	CASSVDGRYPYEQYF	TGTGCCAGCAGCGTAGATGGCAGGTACCCCTACGAGCAGTACTTC
TRBV7-3	NA	TRBJ2-2	NA	CASSLTEAGSTGELFF	TGTGCCAGCAGCTTAACGGAGGCAGGGAGCACCGGGGAGCTGTTTTTT
TRBV18	NA	TRBJ2-3	NA	CASSPGGGAGDTQYF	TGTGCCAGCTCACCCGGTGGAGGAGCGGGAGATACGCAGTATTTT
TRBV19	TRBD2	TRBJ2-7	NA	CASSIGTSGTYEQYF	TGTGCCAGTAGTATCGGGACTAGCGGGACCTACGAGCAGTACTTC
TRBV13	NA	TRBJ2-1	NA	CVSSQGYEQFF	TGTGTCAGCTCACAGGGTTATGAGCAGTTCTTC
TRBV3-1/TRBV3-2	NA	TRBJ1-1	NA	CASSQREAEAFF	TGTGCCAGCAGCCAACGGGAAGCTGAAGCTTTCTTT
TRBV11-3	NA	TRBJ2-1	NA	CASSLSGYNEQFF	TGTGCCAGCAGCTTATCAGGGTACAATGAGCAGTTCTTC
TRBV5-1	NA	TRBJ1-1	NA	CASSPPGDEAFF	TGCGCCAGCAGCCCCCCGGGAGATGAAGCTTTCTTT
TRBV3-1/TRBV3-2	NA	TRBJ2-7	few	CASSQDPGSRGYEQYF	TGTGCCAGCAGCCAAGATCCCGGGTCCAGGGGATACGAGCAGTACTTC
TRBV5-1	NA	TRBJ1-2	NA	CASSLESNYGYTF	TGCGCCAGCAGCTTGGAGTCCAACTATGGCTACACCTTC
TRBV6-6	NA	TRBJ2-7	NA	CASSYSSGSSSYEQYF	TGTGCCAGCAGTTACTCCTCGGGATCCAGCTCCTACGAGCAGTACTTC
TRBV5-1	TRBD1	TRBJ2-7	NA	CASSSRQGASYEQYF	TGCGCCAGCAGCTCGCGTCAGGGGGCCTCCTACGAGCAGTACTTC
TRBV6-5	NA	TRBJ1-1	NA	CASSPTGPAEAFF	TGTGCCAGCAGTCCTACAGGACCCGCGGAAGCTTTCTTT
TRBV28	TRBD1	TRBJ2-7	NA	CASSSGTAPLLPYF	TGTGCCAGCAGTTCCGGGACAGCCCCCCTACTTCCGTACTTC
TRBV6-5	NA	TRBJ2-6	NA	CASCRGEGANVLTF	TGTGCCAGCTGTCGAGGGGAAGGGGCCAACGTCCTGACTTTC
TRBV28	NA	TRBJ1-1	NA	CASSLMGLQAFF	TGTGCCAGCAGTTTAATGGGGCTCCAAGCTTTCTTT
TRBV18	TRBD2	TRBJ2-7	once	CASSPRLAGTSSYEQYF	TGTGCCAGCTCACCACGACTAGCGGGAACAAGCTCCTACGAGCAGTACTTC
TRBV27	TRBD2	TRBJ2-7	NA	CASSLTSGSREQYF	TGTGCCAGCAGTTTGACTAGCGGGAGCAGAGAGCAGTACTTC
TRBV23-1	NA	TRBJ2-1	NA	CASSPGLGGNNEQFF	TGCGCCAGCAGTCCCGGACTAGGGGGGAACAATGAGCAGTTCTTC
TRBV6-5	TRBD1	TRBJ2-3	NA	CASSYLRDRSTDTQYF	TGTGCCAGCAGTTACCTCCGGGACAGAAGCACAGATACGCAGTATTTT
TRBV5-6	TRBD2	TRBJ2-7	NA	CASSLGTSGTYEQYF	TGTGCCAGCAGCCTTGGGACTAGCGGCACCTACGAGCAGTACTTC
TRBV28	NA	TRBJ2-7	NA	CASSLLRDSYEQYF	TGTGCCAGCAGTTTATTACGTGACTCCTACGAGCAGTACTTC